This passage covers 28 T cell receptor beta chains from one sample sequenced in a study of T cell repertoires and HLA-DP antigens. The antigens of these receptors remain unknown. The data were produced by immunoSEQ multiplex PCR, yet TCRdb's version contains in-frame clones alone and is incomplete. The sample yields some 89,000 clones, around nine tenths seen once. Sequencing used CD4+ T cells from PBMCs. These receptors were collected from a man in his fifties or sixties in good health and CMV-seronegative.

The V gene is TRBV5-5, the J gene TRBJ2-2, with a weak D call TRBD1 (5 bases). The germline V gene has CDR1 SGHKS and CDR2 YYEKEE (reference sequence). This CDR3 contains 14 residues. V was pared by 7 bases and J by 7 bases, with 17 bases between. As DNA, the CDR3 is TGTGCCAGCCAACCAGGGTTTTCAGGCGGGGAGCTGTTTTTT. Translating gives CASQPGFSGGELFF.

The rearrangement uses TRBV7-2 and TRBJ2-1; D possibly corresponds to TRBD1 (6 bases). V lost 4 bases and J 7 bases, leaving 17 bases between the germline ends. The CDR3 covers 15 residues. The germline V gene has CDR1 SGHTA and CDR2 FQGNSA. The CDR3 protein is CASSSSARGINEQFF. CDR3 DNA: TGTGCCAGCAGCTCGTCTGCTAGGGGGATAAATGAGCAGTTCTTC.

J is TRBJ1-5 and V is TRBV19, with no clear D. Trimming left V 5 bases short and J 6 bases short, with 8 bases between. In germline, CDR1 is LNHDA, CDR2 SQIVND (reference sequence). The CDR3 runs 12 residues. The CDR3 DNA reads TGTGCCAGTAGTGTCCTCCTTCAGCCCCAGCATTTT. Translation: CASSVLLQPQHF. Drawing the rest from reference TRBV19 and TRBJ1-5, the complete variable domain is DGGITQSPKYLFRKEGQNVTLSCEQNLNHDAMYWYRQDPGQGLRLIYYSQIVNDFQKGDIAEGYSVSREKKESFPLTVTSAQKNPTAFYLCASSVLLQPQHFGDGTRLSIL.

The chain is built from TRBV5-1 and TRBJ1-1; D gene ambiguous. The CDR3 is made up of 14 amino acids. Looked up from germline, CDR1 is SGHRS and CDR2 is YFSETQ. Trimming removed 4 bases from V and 5 bases from J, with 15 bases in between. CDR3 residues: CASSGVGWRTEAFF. The CDR3 bases are TGCGCCAGCAGCGGGGTAGGCTGGAGGACTGAAGCTTTCTTT.

The chain has TRBV11-1 and TRBJ2-1; D is perhaps TRBD1 (5 bases). The V gene's germline CDR1 is SGHAT and CDR2 FQDESV (reference sequence). The length of the CDR3 is 16 residues. The V end lost 5 bases, the J end lost 0 bases, and 14 bases lay between the germline ends. CDR3 in DNA: TGTGCCAGCAGCCCCATGGCAGGGCCCTCCTACAATGAGCAGTTCTTC. Its protein is CASSPMAGPSYNEQFF.

The rearrangement joins TRBV27 to TRBJ2-2; 10 nucleotides agree with TRBD2. This CDR3 region has 16 residues. V shed 2 bases and J 4 bases; nucleotides not matched to a gene: 4. Germline-derived CDR1 and CDR2 are MNHEY and SMNVEV (reference sequence). CDR3 coding DNA: TGTGCCAGCAGTTTAGGGCAGCGGGGGGGCACCGGGGAGCTGTTTTTT. This gives the protein CASSLGQRGGTGELFF.

V and J are TRBV11-2 and TRBJ2-2; D remains ambiguous. V was trimmed by 10 bases and J by 4 bases, leaving 10 bases between them. The CDR3 sequence is 12 residues long. From germline, CDR1 is SGHAT and CDR2 FQNNGV. The CDR3, as DNA: TGTGCCACGTATAAACGCACCGGGGAGCTGTTTTTT. It is translated as CATYKRTGELFF.

The chain employs TRBV27 and TRBJ2-7; no reliable D call. Germline-derived CDR1 and CDR2 are MNHEY and SMNVEV (reference sequence). Trimming shortened V by 2 bases and J by 8 bases, and 13 bases separated the two germline ends. The CDR3 is 13 amino acids. As DNA, the CDR3 is TGTGCCAGCAGTTTACGCCCCCTTGTCAAGCAGTACTTC. Protein: CASSLRPLVKQYF.

V and J are TRBV7-2 and TRBJ2-1; D gene uncertain. The CDR3 sequence is 11 residues long. V lost 3 bases and J 9 bases, leaving 6 bases between the germline ends. Germline loops: CDR1 SGHTA, CDR2 FQGNSA. The CDR3 here is CASSFVGEQFF. In DNA, the CDR3 is TGTGCCAGCAGCTTTGTAGGTGAGCAGTTCTTC. Full variable domain (missing parts from reference TRBV7-2 and TRBJ2-1): GAGVSQSPSNKVTEKGKDVELRCDPISGHTALYWYRQSLGQGLEFLIYFQGNSAPDKSGLPSDRFSAERTGGSVSTLTIQRTQQEDSAVYLCASSFVGEQFFGPGTRLTVL.

The chain combines TRBV5-4 with TRBJ2-2; 13 bases match TRBD2. There are 15 residues in the CDR3. Germline lookup yields CDR1 SGHNT and CDR2 YYREEE (reference sequence). J lost 3 bases, V lost 7 bases, and 3 bases had no gene match. This CDR3 reads CASQLAGGYTGELFF. DNA of the CDR3: TGTGCCAGCCAACTAGCGGGAGGGTACACCGGGGAGCTGTTTTTT.

The genes are TRBV9 and TRBJ2-2, with D perhaps given as TRBD1 or TRBD2 (5 bases each). V was pared by 0 bases and J by 4 bases, with 10 bases between. Germline loops: CDR1 SGDLS, CDR2 YYNGEE. This CDR3 comprises 15 residues. The CDR3 bases are TGTGCCAGCAGCGTAGCCGTAGGGACCACCGGGGAGCTGTTTTTT. Translated, it gives CASSVAVGTTGELFF.

The rearrangement uses TRBV10-3 and TRBJ1-1; unclear D gene. This CDR3 region has 14 residues. V dropped 2 bases and J dropped 1 base, with 8 bases sitting between them. Germline CDR1 reads ENHRY; CDR2 reads SYGVKD. Here the CDR3 reads CAISETQGNTEAFF. The CDR3 DNA sequence: TGTGCCATCAGTGAGACTCAAGGGAACACTGAAGCTTTCTTT.

The rearrangement joins TRBV18 to TRBJ1-5; no clear D. The CDR3 is 15 residues long. V was pared by 0 bases and J by 0 bases, with 6 bases between. In germline, CDR1 is KGHSH, CDR2 LQKENI. The DNA of the CDR3 is TGTGCCAGCTCACCACCGCCGGGTAGCAATCAGCCCCAGCATTTT. Translated: CASSPPPGSNQPQHF.

The rearrangement uses TRBV7-6 and TRBJ2-3; the D gene could be TRBD1 or TRBD2 (5 bases each). This CDR3 has 16 amino acids. Germline CDR1 SGHVS, CDR2 FNYEAQ. Between the trimmed V and J ends, which lost 5 bases and 3 bases, there was a span of 18 bases. CDR3 bases: TGTGCCAGCAGCCCCGGGACCATCATAGCAACAGATACGCAGTATTTT. Its protein product is CASSPGTIIATDTQYF.

V and J are TRBV19 and TRBJ2-7, with D maybe TRBD1 (5 bases). V gave up 4 bases and J gave up 0 bases, with 7 bases separating them. This CDR3 has 13 amino acids. Germline CDR1 and CDR2: LNHDA and SQIVND (reference sequence). The CDR3 loop is CASSRQHSYEQYF. The CDR3 region has the DNA TGTGCCAGTAGTAGACAGCACTCCTACGAGCAGTACTTC.

This clone was recorded a few times. The chain has TRBV19 and TRBJ2-1, with D possibly TRBD1 on 6 matching bases. V was trimmed by 8 bases and J by 3 bases, leaving 11 bases between them. CDR3 length equals 13 residues. The germline CDR1 and CDR2 sequences are LNHDA and SQIVND (reference sequence). The CDR3 nucleotides read TGTGCCAGTGGACAGAGCATCTACAATGAGCAGTTCTTC. Its translation is CASGQSIYNEQFF.

This clone showed up just once. This sequence joins TRBV6-5 and TRBJ1-5; unclear D gene. CDR3 size: 13 residues. Germline CDR1 and CDR2: MNHEY and SVGAGI. The ends were cut back, 6 bases at V and 2 bases at J, with 8 bases in the middle. The DNA for the CDR3 is TGTGCCAGCAGGTCCGGGGGCAATCAGCCCCAGCATTTT. This gives the protein CASRSGGNQPQHF.

This sequence joins TRBV9 and TRBJ2-5; 9 bases are a match to TRBD2. Germline assignment: CDR1 SGDLS and CDR2 YYNGEE. This CDR3 has 16 amino acids. V trimming: 4 bases; J trimming: 7 bases; junction bases outside the gene matches: 14. In DNA, the CDR3 is TGTGCCAGCAGCCCCCAACTAGCGGGTCCAATGGGGACCCAGTACTTC. Amino acid sequence: CASSPQLAGPMGTQYF.

This chain joins TRBV4-1 and TRBJ1-2, with 8 bases matching TRBD1. The CDR3 totals 15 residues. Germline CDR1 MGHRA, CDR2 YSYEKL. V shed 2 bases and J 2 bases; nucleotides not matched to a gene: 4. The CDR3 reads CASSQRTGSNYGYTF. Here the CDR3 DNA reads TGCGCCAGCAGCCAACGGACAGGGTCCAACTATGGCTACACCTTC.

The chain uses TRBV6-6 and TRBJ1-1, with a possible D match to TRBD1 (5 bases). Deletions cut 8 bases from V and 8 bases from J, with 18 bases between. The CDR3 has 13 amino acids. Germline V gene lookup returns CDR1 MNHNY and CDR2 SVGAGI (reference sequence). The CDR3 DNA reads as TGTGCCAGCGCGCGACGTGGTTGGGGCGAAGCTTTCTTT. Protein product: CASARRGWGEAFF.

The chain couples TRBV6-6 to TRBJ1-2; 7 nucleotides agree with TRBD1. The CDR3 consists of 13 residues. Per the germline V gene, CDR1 is MNHNY and CDR2 is SVGAGI (reference sequence). Unmatched junction bases numbered 4, after V lost 6 bases and J lost 3 bases. CDR3 residues: CASRQGTDYGYTF. CDR3 nucleotide sequence: TGTGCCAGCAGACAAGGGACAGACTATGGCTACACCTTC.

The J gene is TRBJ2-2, the V gene TRBV5-1; tentatively, D is TRBD2 (6 bases). Germline lookup yields CDR1 SGHRS and CDR2 YFSETQ. This CDR3 is 14 amino acids long. The germline V and J ends were trimmed by 5 bases and 6 bases, with 14 bases remaining between them. This chain's CDR3 is CASRPTLASGELFF. CDR3 DNA sequence: TGCGCCAGCAGACCGACACTAGCATCCGGGGAGCTGTTTTTT.

V gene TRBV7-9 combines with J gene TRBJ2-7; D may be TRBD2 (6 bases). Germline values: CDR1 SEHNR, CDR2 FQNEAQ (reference sequence). The CDR3 consists of 14 residues. This chain's CDR3 is CAIVTGETAYEQYF. In DNA form, the CDR3 reads TGTGCTATCGTCACGGGAGAGACAGCCTACGAGCAGTACTTC. Combining the CDR3 with reference TRBV7-9 and TRBJ2-7 gives the whole variable domain DTGVSQNPRHKITKRGQNVTFRCDPISEHNRLYWYRQTLGQGPEFLTYFQNEAQLEKSRLLSDRFSAERPKGSFSTLEIQRTEQGDSAMYLCAIVTGETAYEQYFGPGTRLTVT.

This rearrangement joins TRBV28 to TRBJ2-7; 12 positions match TRBD2. The V and J ends lost 6 bases and 6 bases, in that order; junction bases with no gene match: 6. The germline gives CDR1 MDHEN, CDR2 SYDVKM. The CDR3 runs to 14 residues. The CDR3 spells CASSTTSGSREQYF. The CDR3 nucleotides read TGTGCCAGCAGCACGACTAGCGGGAGCCGCGAGCAGTACTTC.

The gene calls are TRBV6-5 and TRBJ1-1; D is undetermined. This CDR3 spans 13 amino acids. Germline V lookup: CDR1 MNHEY, CDR2 SVGAGI. Trimming stripped 1 base from V and 3 bases from J, with 6 bases between. CDR3 loop: CASSYYGDTEAFF. The CDR3 DNA sequence: TGTGCCAGCAGTTACTACGGAGACACTGAAGCTTTCTTT.

The rearrangement uses TRBV7-2 and TRBJ2-1; D could derive from TRBD1 or TRBD2 (6 bases each). Looked up from germline, CDR1 is SGHTA and CDR2 is FQGNSA. The V gene lost 1 base and the J gene lost 0 bases, with 13 bases spanning the gap. The CDR3 contains 17 residues. The CDR3 reads CASSLGGASRSYNEQFF. Written as DNA, the CDR3 is TGTGCCAGCAGCTTAGGGGGGGCTAGCCGCTCCTACAATGAGCAGTTCTTC.

The genes are TRBV29-1 and TRBJ1-5; possibly TRBD1 for D (5 bases). This CDR3 contains 15 residues. Germline CDR1 and CDR2: SQVTM and ANQGSEA. V lost 3 bases and J lost 6, with 18 bases in between. CDR3 protein: CSVDRKTVGTQPQHF. The CDR3, as DNA: TGCAGCGTTGATCGCAAGACAGTCGGTACTCAGCCCCAGCATTTT. Looking up the rest from reference TRBV29-1 and TRBJ1-5 gives the full variable domain: SAVISQKPSRDICQRGTSLTIQCQVDSQVTMMFWYRQQPGQSLTLIATANQGSEATYESGFVIDKFPISRPNLTFSTLTVSNMSPEDSSIYLCSVDRKTVGTQPQHFGDGTRLSIL.

V usage is TRBV7-3 and J usage is TRBJ2-1; D unresolved. Trimming took off 0 bases at V and 1 base at J, with 7 bases between the two ends. This CDR3 is 15 amino acids long. The germline V gene encodes CDR1 SGHTA and CDR2 FQGTGA. CDR3 DNA sequence: TGTGCCAGCAGCTTAACACCGGGTTCCTACAATGAGCAGTTCTTC. This encodes CASSLTPGSYNEQFF.